Below are 24 T cell receptor beta chains sequenced from a single sample in a study of T cells after yellow fever vaccination. TCRdb re-called the 5' RACE reads through MiXCR, storing one row per CDR3 protein. The table shows 300,000 to 400,000 distinct CDR3 sequences, with more than 8.5% occurring only once. Material: PBMCs, obtained on the day of the first yellow fever vaccination. Receptors originate from a man between 18 and 35 years old who received the YFV17D yellow fever vaccine.

This clonotype has at least ten counts. This chain uses TRBV24-1 with TRBJ2-2, with D perhaps TRBD1 or TRBD2 (6 bases each). The germline V gene encodes CDR1 KGHDR and CDR2 SFDVKD. CDR3 length: 14 amino acids. V was cut by 5 bases and J by 4 bases, with 10 bases left in between. In DNA form, the CDR3 reads TGTGCCACCAGTGGGGGGGCCCGCACCGGGGAGCTGTTTTTT. Its protein is CATSGGARTGELFF.

This chain uses TRBV11-2 with TRBJ2-5, with D possibly matching TRBD2 (5 bases). In germline, CDR1 is SGHAT, CDR2 FQNNGV. Trimming removed 0 bases from V and 7 bases from J, with 12 bases in between. The CDR3 has 14 amino acids. Here the CDR3 reads CASSLERLAGTQYF. For the CDR3, the DNA is TGTGCCAGCAGCTTAGAACGGCTAGCTGGGACCCAGTACTTC.

V is TRBV2 and J is TRBJ1-6; D is perhaps TRBD1 (5 bases). This CDR3 comprises 17 residues. The germline V gene has CDR1 SNHLY and CDR2 FYNNEI. Deletions cut 7 bases from V and 1 base from J, with 17 bases between. CDR3 in amino acids: CASIVGGGVSYNSPLHF. CDR3 coding DNA: TGTGCCAGCATAGTCGGGGGTGGTGTTTCCTATAATTCACCCCTCCACTTT.

This clonotype was counted only a few times. The chain employs TRBV6-1 and TRBJ1-1, with 7 bases identical to TRBD1. Germline CDR1 reads MNHNS; CDR2 reads SASEGT. V lost 6 bases, J lost 4 bases, and 11 bases stayed unmatched. The CDR3 is 15 residues long. The DNA of the CDR3 is TGTGCCAGCAGAAGACAGGGTACGGGGGGCACTGAAGCTTTCTTT. It yields the protein CASRRQGTGGTEAFF.

The chain joins TRBV7-9 to TRBJ1-1; TRBD1 might be the D (6 bases). Germline V gene lookup returns CDR1 SEHNR and CDR2 FQNEAQ (reference sequence). This CDR3 has 14 residues. V gave up 8 bases and J gave up 8 bases, with 21 bases separating them. The CDR3 region is CASGLLTGNREAFF. CDR3 nucleotides: TGTGCCAGCGGCCTCCTGACAGGAAACAGGGAAGCTTTCTTT. Full variable domain (missing parts from reference TRBV7-9 and TRBJ1-1): DTGVSQNPRHKITKRGQNVTFRCDPISEHNRLYWYRQTLGQGPEFLTYFQNEAQLEKSRLLSDRFSAERPKGSFSTLEIQRTEQGDSAMYLCASGLLTGNREAFFGQGTRLTVV.

The CDR3 sequence is CSGSHRVSTEAFF. Here the CDR3 DNA reads TGCAGTGGTAGCCACAGGGTAAGCACTGAAGCTTTCTTT. The rearrangement uses TRBV20-1 and TRBJ1-1; perhaps TRBD1 as D (6 bases). Germline CDR1 and CDR2: DFQATT and SNEGSKA (reference sequence). With 7 bases removed from V and 4 bases from J, the gap between germline ends came to 16 bases. The CDR3 length is 13 residues.

V and J are TRBV11-2 and TRBJ2-3; D gene ambiguous. V lost 5 bases, J lost 2 bases, and 14 bases lay in between. From germline, CDR1 is SGHAT and CDR2 FQNNGV. The CDR3 sequence is 15 residues long. The CDR3, as DNA: TGTGCCAGCAGCCCAAACCGGCTCCCCACAGATACGCAGTATTTT. Protein sequence: CASSPNRLPTDTQYF.

V is TRBV19 and J is TRBJ1-3; D may be TRBD1 (6 bases). V gave up 6 bases and J gave up 4 bases, with 22 bases separating them. Germline assignment: CDR1 LNHDA and CDR2 SQIVND (reference sequence). CDR3 length: 17 residues. CDR3 sequence: CASSPREEGGYGNTIYF. The CDR3 DNA reads TGTGCCAGTAGCCCTCGGGAGGAGGGGGGATACGGAAACACCATATATTTT. Supplemented by reference TRBV19 and TRBJ1-3, the full variable domain reads DGGITQSPKYLFRKEGQNVTLSCEQNLNHDAMYWYRQDPGQGLRLIYYSQIVNDFQKGDIAEGYSVSREKKESFPLTVTSAQKNPTAFYLCASSPREEGGYGNTIYFGEGSWLTVV.

The chain combines TRBV12-3 or TRBV12-4 with TRBJ2-5; D tentatively reads TRBD1 or TRBD2 (5 bases each). The germline V and J ends were trimmed by 2 bases and 2 bases, with 18 bases remaining between them. The CDR3 covers 17 residues. In nucleotides, the CDR3 is TGTGCCAGCAGTTTAACCATAGTCCGAGGGGTACAAGAGACCCAGTACTTC. This sequence encodes CASSLTIVRGVQETQYF.

This clonotype was seen only a few times. CDR3 amino acids: CASSRLDSYNEQFF. CDR3 nucleotide sequence: TGTGCCAGCAGCCGACTGGACAGTTACAATGAGCAGTTCTTC. The chain has TRBV3-1 and TRBJ2-1; D is possibly TRBD1 (6 bases). This CDR3 contains 14 residues. CDR1 and CDR2 (germline): LGHDT, YNNKEL (reference sequence). Trimming took off 4 bases at V and 4 bases at J, with 11 bases between the two ends.

The V and J genes are TRBV4-3 and TRBJ1-2; 7 bases are a match to TRBD1. The junction had 10 bases not matched to a gene; V was cut back by 1 base and J by 5 bases. Germline CDR1 and CDR2: LGHNA and YSLEER. This CDR3 spans 16 amino acids. The DNA of the CDR3 is TGCGCCAGCAGCCAAGTAGGGGGCAACCCCATATATGGCTACACCTTC. Its translation: CASSQVGGNPIYGYTF.

The V call is TRBV27, the J call TRBJ2-7; 9 bases align to TRBD1. Germline-derived CDR1 and CDR2 are MNHEY and SMNVEV (reference sequence). CDR3 length: 14 amino acids. V shed 3 bases and J 3 bases; nucleotides not matched to a gene: 3. CDR3 sequence (DNA): TGTGCCAGCAGTTTGACAGGGGGTATCTACGAGCAGTACGTC. Its protein product is CASSLTGGIYEQYV.

The chain couples TRBV20-1 to TRBJ2-5; 8 bases are a match to TRBD2. CDR1 is DFQATT and CDR2 is SNEGSKA in the germline V gene (reference sequence). V shed 5 bases, J shed 3 bases, and the junction held 5 bases outside the gene matches. This CDR3 contains 13 residues. CDR3 region: CSAPRGGEETQYF. In DNA, the CDR3 is TGCAGTGCTCCCCGGGGGGGCGAAGAGACCCAGTACTTC.

The gene calls are TRBV20-1 and TRBJ2-5, with TRBD2 matching 7 bases. V trimming: 6 bases; J trimming: 1 base; junction bases outside the gene matches: 2. This CDR3 has 12 residues. Germline CDR1 is DFQATT and CDR2 is SNEGSKA (reference sequence). In DNA, the CDR3 is TGCAGTGCGGGAGGGTTCCAAGAGACCCAGTACTTC. Its protein is CSAGGFQETQYF.

The chain has TRBV6-4 and TRBJ2-3; D could derive from TRBD1 or TRBD2 (5 bases each). The length of the CDR3 is 16 residues. V was trimmed by 8 bases and J by 1 base, leaving 19 bases between them. The germline V gene has CDR1 MRHNA and CDR2 SNTAGT. The CDR3 DNA is TGTGCCAGCGCAACGGGGACGGACCCCGGCACAGATACGCAGTATTTT. The encoded protein is CASATGTDPGTDTQYF.

V usage is TRBV7-9 and J usage is TRBJ1-2, with D unresolved. V was trimmed by 5 bases and J by 14 bases, leaving 12 bases between them. This CDR3 comprises 10 residues. Germline V gene sequence: CDR1 SEHNR, CDR2 FQNEAQ (reference sequence). CDR3 sequence reads: CASSTMTSTF. The CDR3 DNA reads TGTGCCAGCAGCACGATGACAAGTACCTTC. Drawing the rest from reference TRBV7-9 and TRBJ1-2, the complete variable domain is DTGVSQNPRHKITKRGQNVTFRCDPISEHNRLYWYRQTLGQGPEFLTYFQNEAQLEKSRLLSDRFSAERPKGSFSTLEIQRTEQGDSAMYLCASSTMTSTFGSGTRLTVV.

This clonotype turned up a few times. This sequence joins TRBV24-1 and TRBJ1-4; D perhaps matches TRBD1 (6 bases). This CDR3 region has 16 residues. The germline CDR1 and CDR2 sequences are KGHDR and SFDVKD. Deletions cut 3 bases from V and 0 bases from J, with 10 bases between. CDR3 residues: CATSDGTTATNEKLFF. The CDR3 DNA reads TGTGCCACCAGTGATGGGACAACAGCAACTAATGAAAAACTGTTTTTT.

This clonotype has a count of ten or more. The rearrangement joins TRBV7-9 to TRBJ2-3, with D perhaps TRBD1 (5 bases). The V and J ends lost 4 bases and 0 bases respectively, with 11 bases between them. This CDR3 contains 15 residues. CDR1 SEHNR and CDR2 FQNEAQ come from the germline V gene (reference sequence). CDR3 DNA: TGTGCCAGCAGCTCGAGACAGACTAGCACAGATACGCAGTATTTT. Translated: CASSSRQTSTDTQYF. The complete variable domain, with remaining parts taken from reference TRBV7-9 and TRBJ2-3, reads DTGVSQNPRHKITKRGQNVTFRCDPISEHNRLYWYRQTLGQGPEFLTYFQNEAQLEKSRLLSDRFSAERPKGSFSTLEIQRTEQGDSAMYLCASSSRQTSTDTQYFGPGTRLTVL.

This clonotype was counted ten times or more. The V and J genes are TRBV2 and TRBJ1-5; D is possibly TRBD1 (5 bases). The V gene's germline CDR1 is SNHLY and CDR2 FYNNEI. The ends were cut back, 7 bases at V and 4 bases at J, with 26 bases in the middle. The CDR3 sequence is 18 residues long. The CDR3 spells CASNTIPGGRHYNQPQHF. CDR3 DNA sequence: TGTGCCAGCAATACGATTCCGGGGGGAAGACATTATAATCAGCCCCAGCATTTT.

This clonotype came up a few times. The chain joins TRBV18 to TRBJ2-7; no reliable D call. Between the trimmed V and J ends, which lost 5 bases and 2 bases, there was a span of 10 bases. Germline lookup yields CDR1 KGHSH and CDR2 LQKENI. This CDR3 comprises 13 residues. CDR3 residues: CASSAKSPYEQYF. DNA for the CDR3: TGTGCCAGCTCAGCGAAGAGTCCCTACGAGCAGTACTTC.

The V gene is TRBV6-5, the J gene TRBJ1-1; TRBD1 agrees at 8 bases. This CDR3 contains 15 residues. Germline-derived CDR1 and CDR2 are MNHEY and SVGAGI. Trimming took 1 base from V and 4 from J; bases not matched to a gene: 5. DNA for the CDR3: TGTGCCAGCAGTTACTTGGCAGGGGGCAGCACTGAAGCTTTCTTT. Translation gives CASSYLAGGSTEAFF.

CDR3 bases: TGTGCCAGCAGCTTAGTGGGGGCCGGGCAGCCCCAGCATTTT. Its translation: CASSLVGAGQPQHF. The chain joins TRBV7-2 to TRBJ1-5; D is possibly TRBD1 (6 bases). This CDR3 is built from 14 residues. CDR1 and CDR2 (germline): SGHTA, FQGNSA. Deletions cut 1 base from V and 7 bases from J, with 11 bases between. Based on the CDR3 plus reference TRBV7-2 and TRBJ1-5, the full variable domain is GAGVSQSPSNKVTEKGKDVELRCDPISGHTALYWYRQSLGQGLEFLIYFQGNSAPDKSGLPSDRFSAERTGGSVSTLTIQRTQQEDSAVYLCASSLVGAGQPQHFGDGTRLSIL.

V is TRBV7-9 and J is TRBJ1-4; no clear D. The V gene lost 4 bases and the J gene lost 2 bases, with 2 bases spanning the gap. CDR1 is SEHNR, CDR2 FQNEAQ, per germline (reference sequence). The CDR3 has 12 residues. Here the CDR3 reads CASSSTNEKLFF. CDR3 DNA sequence: TGTGCCAGCAGCTCCACTAATGAAAAACTGTTTTTT. The full variable domain, with the rest looked up from reference TRBV7-9 and TRBJ1-4, is DTGVSQNPRHKITKRGQNVTFRCDPISEHNRLYWYRQTLGQGPEFLTYFQNEAQLEKSRLLSDRFSAERPKGSFSTLEIQRTEQGDSAMYLCASSSTNEKLFFGSGTQLSVL.

This clonotype appeared a few times. V is TRBV7-2 and J is TRBJ2-1, with 7 bases fitting TRBD2. The germline V gene encodes CDR1 SGHTA and CDR2 FQGNSA. The CDR3 covers 13 residues. Trimming took 1 base from V and 6 from J; bases not matched to a gene: 0. The CDR3 nucleotides read TGTGCCAGCAGCTTAGTAGCGGGCAATGAGCAGTTCTTC. It yields the protein CASSLVAGNEQFF.